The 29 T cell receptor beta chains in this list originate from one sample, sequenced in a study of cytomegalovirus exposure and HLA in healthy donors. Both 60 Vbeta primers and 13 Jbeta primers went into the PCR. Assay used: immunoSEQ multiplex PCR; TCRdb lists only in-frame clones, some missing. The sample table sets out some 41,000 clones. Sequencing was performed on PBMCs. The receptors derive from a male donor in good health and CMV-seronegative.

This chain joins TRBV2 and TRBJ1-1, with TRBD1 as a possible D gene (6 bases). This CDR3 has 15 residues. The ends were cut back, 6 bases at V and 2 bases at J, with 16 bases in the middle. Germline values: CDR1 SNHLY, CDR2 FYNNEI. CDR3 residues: CASRPPGTRNTEAFF. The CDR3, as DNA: TGTGCCAGCAGGCCACCCGGGACACGAAACACTGAAGCTTTCTTT.

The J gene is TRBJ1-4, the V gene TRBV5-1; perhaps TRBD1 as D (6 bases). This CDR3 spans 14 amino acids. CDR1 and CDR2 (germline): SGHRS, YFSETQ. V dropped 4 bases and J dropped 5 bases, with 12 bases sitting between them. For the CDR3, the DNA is TGCGCCAGCAGCCTCGGAAGGGGGAATGAAAAACTGTTTTTT. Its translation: CASSLGRGNEKLFF. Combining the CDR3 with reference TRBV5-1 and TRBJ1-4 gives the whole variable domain KAGVTQTPRYLIKTRGQQVTLSCSPISGHRSVSWYQQTPGQGLQFLFEYFSETQRNKGNFPGRFSGRQFSNSRSEMNVSTLELGDSALYLCASSLGRGNEKLFFGSGTQLSVL.

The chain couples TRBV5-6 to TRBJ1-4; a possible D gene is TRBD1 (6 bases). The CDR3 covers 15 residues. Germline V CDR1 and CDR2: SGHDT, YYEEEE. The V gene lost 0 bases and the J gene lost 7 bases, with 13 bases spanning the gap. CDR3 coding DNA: TGTGCCAGCAGCTTGGCAGGGGAATTGGGTGAAAAACTGTTTTTT. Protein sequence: CASSLAGELGEKLFF.

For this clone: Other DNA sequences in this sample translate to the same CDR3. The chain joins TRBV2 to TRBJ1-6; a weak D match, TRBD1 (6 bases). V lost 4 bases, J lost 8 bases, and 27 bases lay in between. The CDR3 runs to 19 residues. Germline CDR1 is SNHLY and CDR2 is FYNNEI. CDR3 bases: TGTGCCAGCAGTGTGCCCCGGGGGGCAGGGTATATTCCGGATTCACCCCTCCACTTT. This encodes CASSVPRGAGYIPDSPLHF.

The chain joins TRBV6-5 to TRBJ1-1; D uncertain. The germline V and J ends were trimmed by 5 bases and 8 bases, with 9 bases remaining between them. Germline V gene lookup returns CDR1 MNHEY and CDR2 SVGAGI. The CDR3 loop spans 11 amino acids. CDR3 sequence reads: CASSTSTEAFF. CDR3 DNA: TGTGCCAGCAGTACATCGACAGAAGCTTTCTTT.

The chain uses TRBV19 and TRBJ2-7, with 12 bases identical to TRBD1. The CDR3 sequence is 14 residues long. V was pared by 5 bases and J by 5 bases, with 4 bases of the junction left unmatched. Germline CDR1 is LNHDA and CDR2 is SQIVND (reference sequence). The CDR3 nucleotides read TGTGCCAGTAGTCTCGGGACAGGGGGCAACGAGCAGTACTTC. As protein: CASSLGTGGNEQYF.

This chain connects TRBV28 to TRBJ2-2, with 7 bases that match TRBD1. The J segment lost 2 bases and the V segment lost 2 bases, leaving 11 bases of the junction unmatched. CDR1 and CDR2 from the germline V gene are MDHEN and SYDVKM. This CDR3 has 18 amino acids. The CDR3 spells CASSLELNRGANTGELFF. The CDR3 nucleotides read TGTGCCAGCAGTTTAGAGTTAAACAGGGGCGCAAACACCGGGGAGCTGTTTTTT.

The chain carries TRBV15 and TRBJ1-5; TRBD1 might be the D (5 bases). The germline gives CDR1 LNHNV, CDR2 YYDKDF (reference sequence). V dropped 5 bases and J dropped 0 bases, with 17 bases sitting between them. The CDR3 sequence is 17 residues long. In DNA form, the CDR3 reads TGTGCCACCAGCCTTGGGGGGACGACCTATAGCAATCAGCCCCAGCATTTT. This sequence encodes CATSLGGTTYSNQPQHF. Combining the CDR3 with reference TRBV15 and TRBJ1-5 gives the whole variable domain DAMVIQNPRYQVTQFGKPVTLSCSQTLNHNVMYWYQQKSSQAPKLLFHYYDKDFNNEADTPDNFQSRRPNTSFCFLDIRSPGLGDTAMYLCATSLGGTTYSNQPQHFGDGTRLSIL.

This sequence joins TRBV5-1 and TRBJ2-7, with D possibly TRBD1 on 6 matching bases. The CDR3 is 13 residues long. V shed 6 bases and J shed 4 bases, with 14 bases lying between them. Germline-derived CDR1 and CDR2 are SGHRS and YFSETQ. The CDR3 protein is CASNRANGYEQYF. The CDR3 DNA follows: TGCGCCAGCAACAGGGCGAATGGGTACGAGCAGTACTTC.

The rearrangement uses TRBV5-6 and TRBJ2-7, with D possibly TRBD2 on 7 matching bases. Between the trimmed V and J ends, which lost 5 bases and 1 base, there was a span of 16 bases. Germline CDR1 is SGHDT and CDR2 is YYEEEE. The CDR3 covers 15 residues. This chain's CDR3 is CASRMTGGSSYEQYF. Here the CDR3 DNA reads TGTGCCAGCAGGATGACGGGGGGCAGTTCCTACGAGCAGTACTTC.

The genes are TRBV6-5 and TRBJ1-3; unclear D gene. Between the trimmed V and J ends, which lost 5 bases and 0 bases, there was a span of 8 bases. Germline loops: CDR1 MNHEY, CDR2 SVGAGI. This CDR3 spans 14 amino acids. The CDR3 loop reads CASSATSSGNTIYF. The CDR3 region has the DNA TGTGCCAGCAGTGCCACGAGCTCTGGAAACACCATATATTTT.

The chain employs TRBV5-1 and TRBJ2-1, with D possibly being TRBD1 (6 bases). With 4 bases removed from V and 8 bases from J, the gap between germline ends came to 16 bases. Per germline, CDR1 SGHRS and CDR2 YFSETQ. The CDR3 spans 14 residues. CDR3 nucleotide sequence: TGCGCCAGCAGCCTTGGACAGCCGCCCGATGAGCAGTTCTTC. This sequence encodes CASSLGQPPDEQFF.

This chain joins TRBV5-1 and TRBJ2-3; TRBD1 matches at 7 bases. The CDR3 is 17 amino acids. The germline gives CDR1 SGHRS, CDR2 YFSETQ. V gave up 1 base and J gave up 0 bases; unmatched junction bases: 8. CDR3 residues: CASSLTGDPFSTDTQYF. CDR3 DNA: TGCGCCAGCAGCTTGACAGGGGACCCGTTTAGCACAGATACGCAGTATTTT.

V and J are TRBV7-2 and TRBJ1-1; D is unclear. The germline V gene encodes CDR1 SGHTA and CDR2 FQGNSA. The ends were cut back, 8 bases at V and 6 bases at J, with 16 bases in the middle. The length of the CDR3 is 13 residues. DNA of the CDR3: TGTGCCAGCGGATCAGCCCCCGGGGCTGAAGCTTTCTTT. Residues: CASGSAPGAEAFF.

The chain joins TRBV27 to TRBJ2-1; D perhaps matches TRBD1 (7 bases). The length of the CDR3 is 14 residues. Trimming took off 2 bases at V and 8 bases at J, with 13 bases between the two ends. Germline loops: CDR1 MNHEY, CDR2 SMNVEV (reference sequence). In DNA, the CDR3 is TGTGCCAGCAGTTTAGCGGAGGGGGCGGATGAGCAGTTCTTC. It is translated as CASSLAEGADEQFF.

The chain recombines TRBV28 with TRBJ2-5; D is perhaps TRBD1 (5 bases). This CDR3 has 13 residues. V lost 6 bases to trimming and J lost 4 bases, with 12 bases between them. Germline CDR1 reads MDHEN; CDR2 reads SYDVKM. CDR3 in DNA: TGTGCCAGCAGAAAGACAGTACTAGAGACCCAGTACTTC. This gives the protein CASRKTVLETQYF.

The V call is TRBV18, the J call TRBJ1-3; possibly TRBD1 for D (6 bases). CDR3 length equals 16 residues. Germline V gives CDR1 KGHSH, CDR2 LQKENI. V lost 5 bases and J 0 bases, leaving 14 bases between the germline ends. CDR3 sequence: CASSIGQLFSGNTIYF. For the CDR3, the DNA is TGTGCCAGCTCAATTGGACAGCTCTTCTCTGGAAACACCATATATTTT.

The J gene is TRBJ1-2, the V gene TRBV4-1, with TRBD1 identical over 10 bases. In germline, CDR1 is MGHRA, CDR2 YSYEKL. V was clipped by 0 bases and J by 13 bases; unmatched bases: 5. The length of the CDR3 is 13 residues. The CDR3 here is CASSQEDRGSFTF. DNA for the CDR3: TGCGCCAGCAGCCAAGAGGACAGGGGGAGCTTCACCTTC.

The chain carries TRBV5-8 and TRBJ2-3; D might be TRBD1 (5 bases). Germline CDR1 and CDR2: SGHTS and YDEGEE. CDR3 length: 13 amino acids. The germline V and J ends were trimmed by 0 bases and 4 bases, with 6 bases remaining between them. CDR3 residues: CASSLVRADTQYF. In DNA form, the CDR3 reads TGTGCCAGCAGCTTGGTCAGGGCAGATACGCAGTATTTT.

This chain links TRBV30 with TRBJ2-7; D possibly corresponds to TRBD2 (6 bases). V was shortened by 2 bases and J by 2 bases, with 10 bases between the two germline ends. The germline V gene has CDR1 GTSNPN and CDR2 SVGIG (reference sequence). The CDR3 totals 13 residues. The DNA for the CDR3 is TGTGCCTGGAGTAGAGGGACTGCCTACGAGCAGTACTTC. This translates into CAWSRGTAYEQYF. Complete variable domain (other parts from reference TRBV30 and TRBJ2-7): SQTIHQWPATLVQPVGSPLSLECTVEGTSNPNLYWYRQAAGRGLQLLFYSVGIGQISSEVPQNLSASRPQDRQFILSSKKLLLSDSGFYLCAWSRGTAYEQYFGPGTRLTVT.

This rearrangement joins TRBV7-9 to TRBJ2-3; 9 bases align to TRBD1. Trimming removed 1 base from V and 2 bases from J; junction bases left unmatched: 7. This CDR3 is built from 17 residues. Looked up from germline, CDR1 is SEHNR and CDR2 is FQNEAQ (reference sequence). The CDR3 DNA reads TGTGCCAGCAGCTTAGGGGACCGGGACAGGGCCACAGATACGCAGTATTTT. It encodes CASSLGDRDRATDTQYF.

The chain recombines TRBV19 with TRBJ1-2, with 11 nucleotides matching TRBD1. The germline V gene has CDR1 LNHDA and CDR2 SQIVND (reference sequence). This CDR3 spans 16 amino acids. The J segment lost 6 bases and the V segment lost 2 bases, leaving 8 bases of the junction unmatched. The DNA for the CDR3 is TGTGCCAGTAGTATATCCTCGGACAGGGGGCGCGATGGCTACACCTTC. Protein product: CASSISSDRGRDGYTF.

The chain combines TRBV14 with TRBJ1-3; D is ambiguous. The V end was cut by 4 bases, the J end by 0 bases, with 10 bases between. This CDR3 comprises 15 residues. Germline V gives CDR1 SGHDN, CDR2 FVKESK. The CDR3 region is CASSPIWSSGNTIYF. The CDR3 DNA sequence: TGTGCCAGCAGCCCCATTTGGAGCTCTGGAAACACCATATATTTT.

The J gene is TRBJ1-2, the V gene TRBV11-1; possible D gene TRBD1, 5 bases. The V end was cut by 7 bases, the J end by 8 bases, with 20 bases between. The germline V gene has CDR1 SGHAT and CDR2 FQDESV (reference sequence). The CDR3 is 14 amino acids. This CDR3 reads CASTQVDARTGYTF. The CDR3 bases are TGTGCCAGCACACAGGTGGACGCAAGGACGGGCTACACCTTC. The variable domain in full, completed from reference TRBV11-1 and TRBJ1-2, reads EAEVAQSPRYKITEKSQAVAFWCDPISGHATLYWYRQILGQGPELLVQFQDESVVDDSQLPKDRFSAERLKGVDSTLKIQPAELGDSAMYLCASTQVDARTGYTFGSGTRLTVV.

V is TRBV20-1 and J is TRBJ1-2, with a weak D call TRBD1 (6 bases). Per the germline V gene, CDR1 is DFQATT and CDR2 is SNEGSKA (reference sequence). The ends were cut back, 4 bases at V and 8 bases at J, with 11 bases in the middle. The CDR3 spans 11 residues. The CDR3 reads CSATGVGGYTF. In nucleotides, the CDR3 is TGCAGTGCTACAGGGGTGGGGGGCTACACCTTC.

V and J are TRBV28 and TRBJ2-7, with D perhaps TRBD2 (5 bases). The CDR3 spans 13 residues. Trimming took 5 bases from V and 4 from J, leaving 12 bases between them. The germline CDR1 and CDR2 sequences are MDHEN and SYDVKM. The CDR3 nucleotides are TGTGCCAGCAGTACCGGAGGAATATACGAGCAGTACTTC. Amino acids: CASSTGGIYEQYF.

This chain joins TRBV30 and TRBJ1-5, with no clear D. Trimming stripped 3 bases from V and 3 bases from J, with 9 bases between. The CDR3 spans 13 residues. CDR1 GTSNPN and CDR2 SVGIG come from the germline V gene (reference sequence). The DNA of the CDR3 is TGTGCCTGGAGCGGGAACTCCAATCAGCCCCAGCATTTT. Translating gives CAWSGNSNQPQHF.

CDR3 sequence reads: CASSLTGGRTDTQYF. In DNA form, the CDR3 reads TGTGCCAGCAGTTTGACGGGGGGGCGGACAGATACGCAGTATTTT. The J gene is TRBJ2-3, the V gene TRBV6-6; the match to TRBD2 covers 8 bases. The germline CDR1 and CDR2 sequences are MNHNY and SVGAGI (reference sequence). V gave up 4 bases and J gave up 3 bases; unmatched junction bases: 6. The CDR3 length is 15 residues.

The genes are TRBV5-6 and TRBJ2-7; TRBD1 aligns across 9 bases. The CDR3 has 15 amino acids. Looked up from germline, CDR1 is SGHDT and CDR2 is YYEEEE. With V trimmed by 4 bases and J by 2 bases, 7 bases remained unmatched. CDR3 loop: CASSVGTGSTYEQYF. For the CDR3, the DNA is TGTGCCAGCAGCGTCGGGACAGGGAGTACCTACGAGCAGTACTTC. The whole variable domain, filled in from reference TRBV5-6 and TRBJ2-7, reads DAGVTQSPTHLIKTRGQQVTLRCSPKSGHDTVSWYQQALGQGPQFIFQYYEEEERQRGNFPDRFSGHQFPNYSSELNVNALLLGDSALYLCASSVGTGSTYEQYFGPGTRLTVT.